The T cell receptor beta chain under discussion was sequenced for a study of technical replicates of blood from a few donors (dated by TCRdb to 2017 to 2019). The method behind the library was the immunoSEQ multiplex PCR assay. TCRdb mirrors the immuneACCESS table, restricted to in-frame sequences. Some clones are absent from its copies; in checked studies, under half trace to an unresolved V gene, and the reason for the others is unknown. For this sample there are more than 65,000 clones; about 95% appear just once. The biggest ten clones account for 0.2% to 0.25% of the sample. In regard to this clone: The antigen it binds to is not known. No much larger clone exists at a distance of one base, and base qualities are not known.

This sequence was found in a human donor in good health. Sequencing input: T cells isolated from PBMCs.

The DNA sequence is given as TGCGCCAGCAGCCAAGATAGTCGGGGGGGTACTGAAGCTTTCTTT. Its protein product is CASSQDSRGGTEAFF. The rearranged chain carries TRBV4-1 and TRBJ1-1; the D gene is perhaps TRBD1, from 5 matching bases. The trim is 0 bases for V and 5 bases for J, with a gap of 13 bases between the germline ends. The CDR3 sequence holds 15 residues, the cysteine and phenylalanine included. Just CDR3 DNA is preserved here, 45 bases in frame from base 1. CDR1 and CDR2 were assigned from the germline V gene as MGHRA and YSYEKL.